This TCR beta chain was identified during a study of blood T cell repertoires in COVID-19. About the study: T cells, B-cell-depleted T cells, or PBMCs provided the cDNA or gDNA that served as material.

This CDR3 spans 17 amino acids. Per germline, CDR1 SEHNR and CDR2 FQNEAQ (reference sequence). Losses at the gene ends were 4 bases for V and 7 bases for J; bases not matched to a gene: 11. Clinical histories supplied by participants themselves formed the basis of cohort assignment. This clone was detected only a few times. Profiling relied on immunoSEQ multiplex PCR, and the TCRdb table lists in-frame clones only, not all of them. The sample has about 240,000 clones, about 90% seen once. The V and J genes are TRBV7-9 and TRBJ2-1, with 12 bases that match TRBD2. The sample was PBMCs or T cells enriched from blood (not recorded which). The clonotype originates from a woman between 35 and 50 years old with acute COVID-19. The CDR3 sequence is CASSWGKLAGGTNEQFF. CDR3 bases: TGTGCCAGCAGCTGGGGCAAACTAGCGGGAGGAACAAATGAGCAGTTCTTC.